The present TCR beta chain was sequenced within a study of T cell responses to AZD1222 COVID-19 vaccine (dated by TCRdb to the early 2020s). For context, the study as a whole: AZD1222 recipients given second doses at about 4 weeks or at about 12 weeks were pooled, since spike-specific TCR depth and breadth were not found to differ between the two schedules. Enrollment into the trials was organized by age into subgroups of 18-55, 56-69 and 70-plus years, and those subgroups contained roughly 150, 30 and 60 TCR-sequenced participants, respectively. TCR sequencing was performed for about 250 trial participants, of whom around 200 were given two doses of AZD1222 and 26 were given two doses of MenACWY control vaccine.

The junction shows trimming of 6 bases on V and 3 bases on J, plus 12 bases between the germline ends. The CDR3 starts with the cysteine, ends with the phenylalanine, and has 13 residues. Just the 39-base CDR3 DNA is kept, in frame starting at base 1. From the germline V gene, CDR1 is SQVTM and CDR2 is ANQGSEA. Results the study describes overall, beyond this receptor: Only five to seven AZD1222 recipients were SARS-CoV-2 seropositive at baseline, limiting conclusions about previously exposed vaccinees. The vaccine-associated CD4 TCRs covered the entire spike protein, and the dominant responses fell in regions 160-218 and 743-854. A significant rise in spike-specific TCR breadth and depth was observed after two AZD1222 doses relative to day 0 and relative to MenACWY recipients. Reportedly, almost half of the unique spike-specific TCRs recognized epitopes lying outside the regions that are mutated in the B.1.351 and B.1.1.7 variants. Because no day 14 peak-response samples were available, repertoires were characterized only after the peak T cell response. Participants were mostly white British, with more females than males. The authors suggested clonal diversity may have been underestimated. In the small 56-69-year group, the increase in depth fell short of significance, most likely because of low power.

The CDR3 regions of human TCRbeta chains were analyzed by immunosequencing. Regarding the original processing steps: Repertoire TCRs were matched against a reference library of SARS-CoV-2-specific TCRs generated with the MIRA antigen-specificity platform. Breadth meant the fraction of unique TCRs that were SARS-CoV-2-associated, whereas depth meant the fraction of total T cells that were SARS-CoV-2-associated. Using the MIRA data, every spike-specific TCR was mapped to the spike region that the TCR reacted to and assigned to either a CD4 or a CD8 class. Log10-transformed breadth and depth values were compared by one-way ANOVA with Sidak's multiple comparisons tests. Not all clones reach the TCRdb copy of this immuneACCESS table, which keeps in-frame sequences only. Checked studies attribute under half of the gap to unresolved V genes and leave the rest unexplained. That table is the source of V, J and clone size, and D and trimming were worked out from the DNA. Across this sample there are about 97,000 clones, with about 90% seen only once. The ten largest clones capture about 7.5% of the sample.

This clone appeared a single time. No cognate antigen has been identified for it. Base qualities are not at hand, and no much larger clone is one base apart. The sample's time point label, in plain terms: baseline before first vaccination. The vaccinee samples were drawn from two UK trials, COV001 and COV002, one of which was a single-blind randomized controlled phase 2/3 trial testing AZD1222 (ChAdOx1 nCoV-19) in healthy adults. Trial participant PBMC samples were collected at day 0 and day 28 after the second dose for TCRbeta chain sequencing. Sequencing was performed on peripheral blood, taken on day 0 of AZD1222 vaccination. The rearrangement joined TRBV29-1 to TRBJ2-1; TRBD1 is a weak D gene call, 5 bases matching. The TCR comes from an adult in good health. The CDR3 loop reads CSVTGFLYNEQFF. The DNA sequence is TGCAGCGTAACAGGTTTCCTCTACAATGAGCAGTTCTTC.